These 5 T cell receptor beta chains originate from one sample sequenced in a study of T cell repertoires in cytomegalovirus infection. From the reads, TCRdb called clonotypes with MiXCR, one entry per CDR3 protein. The repertoire consists of under 150,000 distinct CDR3 sequences, with 20% to 30% occurring once and the leading ten covering about a third. Their target antigens are unknown. The specimen was PBMCs, sequenced either directly or after in vitro stimulation (not recorded which). The source is a human donor in good health (CMV status not recorded). Some clones in this sample may be carry-over from other donors' samples.

This chain links TRBV18 with TRBJ2-2; 7 bases line up with TRBD1. The CDR3 runs to 15 residues. The germline CDR1 and CDR2 sequences are KGHSH and LQKENI. V lost 4 bases and J lost 6; bases outside the gene matches: 8. CDR3 in DNA: TGTGCCAGCTCACGGGGGACAGTCCAACCCGGGGAGCTGTTTTTT. It codes for CASSRGTVQPGELFF.

The table lists this clonotype with many counts. V is TRBV7-2 and J is TRBJ1-5; 8 bases map to TRBD1. CDR3 size: 16 residues. The J segment lost 2 bases and the V segment lost 1 base, leaving 4 bases of the junction unmatched. Germline CDR1 is SGHTA and CDR2 is FQGNSA. The CDR3 region has the DNA TGTGCCAGCAGCTTAGTTGACAGGGGAGGCAATCAGCCCCAGCATTTT. As protein: CASSLVDRGGNQPQHF.

This rearrangement joins TRBV30 to TRBJ1-5; 7 positions agree with TRBD1. Germline lookup yields CDR1 GTSNPN and CDR2 SVGIG (reference sequence). V dropped 2 bases and J dropped 2; count of bases not matched to a gene: 3. This CDR3 is built from 14 residues. In nucleotides, the CDR3 is TGTGCCTGGAGTCCGACAGGGCGCAATCAGCCCCAGCATTTT. Its protein is CAWSPTGRNQPQHF.

The chain carries TRBV7-6 and TRBJ2-2; 9 bases are shared with TRBD1. Germline V CDR1 and CDR2: SGHVS, FNYEAQ. Unmatched junction bases numbered 9, after V lost 4 bases and J lost 3 bases. The CDR3 has 17 amino acids. The CDR3 is CASSSSRTGVYTGELFF. CDR3 in DNA: TGTGCCAGCAGCTCATCCCGGACAGGGGTGTACACCGGGGAGCTGTTTTTT.

This clonotype occurred a few times. The J gene is TRBJ2-7, the V gene TRBV19; D is undetermined. The CDR3 consists of 17 residues. V lost 5 bases, J lost 2 bases, and 22 bases lay in between. CDR1 and CDR2 (germline): LNHDA, SQIVND (reference sequence). The CDR3 DNA reads TGTGCCAGTAGTCCACGGCGGTCGGCAGCCACCACCTACGAGCAGTACTTC. It encodes CASSPRRSAATTYEQYF.